Listed below are T cell receptor beta chains from one sample, sequenced in a study of blood T cell repertoires in COVID-19. Sequencing used immunoSEQ multiplex PCR; TCRdb keeps in-frame clones, though not all of them. The sample lists 240,000 or so clones, around 89% occurring once. Sequenced: PBMCs or T cells enriched from blood (not recorded which). Every receptor here comes from a man aged 35 to 55 who had recovered from COVID-19. CDR3s include the opening cysteine and the closing phenylalanine or tryptophan. The D gene is left open where the match is weak. For some rows the clone size is stated as once, few or many, or as a class when expanded; others skip it.

TRBJ1-5,TRBV27,NA,NA,CASSLWGGSNQPQHF,TGTGCCAGCAGTTTATGGGGAGGTAGCAATCAGCCCCAGCATTTT
TRBJ2-7,TRBV7-6,NA,NA,CASSLVSSRDEQYF,TGTGCCAGCAGCTTAGTAAGTTCCAGGGACGAGCAGTACTTC
TRBJ1-2,TRBV4-3,NA,NA,CASSKLDRLNYGYTF,TGCGCCAGCAGCAAGTTGGACAGACTTAACTATGGCTACACCTTC
TRBJ2-2,TRBV3-1/TRBV3-2,NA,once,CASSQVNSNTGELFF,TGTGCCAGCAGCCAAGTGAACTCGAACACCGGGGAGCTGTTTTTT
TRBJ2-1,TRBV6-5,TRBD2,NA,CASTEVSGDYNEQFF,TGTGCCAGCACGGAGGTTAGCGGGGACTACAATGAGCAGTTCTTC
TRBJ2-5,TRBV10-2,TRBD1,NA,CASSLTTGVQETQYF,TGCGCCAGCAGTCTCACGACAGGGGTTCAAGAGACCCAGTACTTC
TRBJ2-2,TRBV4-1,NA,NA,CASSHRAAYTGELFF,TGCGCCAGCAGCCATCGAGCGGCCTACACCGGGGAGCTGTTTTTT
TRBJ1-1,TRBV19,TRBD1,NA,CASSIGAEQGAWWTEAFF,TGTGCCAGTAGTATAGGGGCGGAGCAGGGGGCGTGGTGGACTGAAGCTTTCTTT
TRBJ1-2,TRBV2,NA,once,CASSEEQGHYEFPNGYTF,TGTGCCAGCAGTGAGGAGCAGGGGCACTATGAATTTCCCAATGGCTACACCTTC
TRBJ1-2,TRBV19,TRBD1,few,CASSTQTTGDYGYTF,TGTGCCAGTAGTACTCAAACAACAGGGGACTATGGCTACACCTTC
TRBJ2-1,TRBV9,NA,NA,CASSARQDLYNEQFF,TGTGCCAGCAGCGCCAGACAGGATCTTTACAATGAGCAGTTCTTC
TRBJ1-1,TRBV7-8,NA,NA,CASSLSENTEAFF,TGTGCCAGCAGCTTATCAGAGAACACTGAAGCTTTCTTT
TRBJ2-1,TRBV6-1,NA,NA,CASSDSSSYNEQFF,TGTGCCAGCAGTGATTCTAGTAGTTACAATGAGCAGTTCTTC
TRBJ2-2,TRBV2,NA,NA,CADRLLTGELFF,TGTGCCGACAGACTCCTCACCGGGGAGCTGTTTTTT
TRBJ2-2,TRBV27,TRBD1,NA,CASSLRTGGTNTGELFF,TGTGCCAGCAGTCTCCGGACAGGGGGCACCAACACCGGGGAGCTGTTTTTT
TRBJ1-6,TRBV11-2,NA,NA,CASSLTDSYNSPLHF,TGTGCCAGCAGCTTGACAGACTCCTATAATTCACCCCTCCACTTT
TRBJ2-1,TRBV12-5,NA,NA,CASGLGVAEQFF,TGTGCTAGTGGTTTGGGTGTGGCTGAGCAGTTCTTC
TRBJ1-4,TRBV4-2,TRBD1,NA,CASSPPGQGLWEKLFF,TGTGCCAGCAGCCCGCCTGGACAGGGACTCTGGGAAAAACTGTTTTTT
TRBJ2-2,TRBV25-1,TRBD1,NA,CASSEYRQGDTGELFF,TGTGCCAGCAGTGAATACAGACAGGGGGACACCGGGGAGCTGTTTTTT
TRBJ2-7,TRBV7-2,NA,once,CASSLYSSYEQYF,TGTGCCAGCAGCTTATACAGCTCCTACGAGCAGTACTTC
TRBJ2-7,TRBV7-4,TRBD1,NA,CASSLYPDRDHEQYF,TGTGCCAGCAGCTTATACCCGGACAGGGACCACGAGCAGTACTTC